The clone carrying this TCR beta chain occurred a few times. The V segment lost 4 bases and the J segment 2 bases; nucleotides outside the gene matches: 2. CDR3 size: 15 residues. In germline, CDR1 is SGDLS, CDR2 YYNGEE. Using its own MiXCR run on the RT-PCR reads, TCRdb lists one record per CDR3 protein. The sample has fewer than 800,000 distinct CDR3 sequences; 13% to 15% are singletons. The rearrangement uses TRBV9 and TRBJ2-3, with 12 bases that match TRBD2. The TCR comes from a female donor in good health, serving as a healthy control. The material sequenced was memory CD4+ T cells from blood. The CDR3 here is CASSSSGGATDTQYF. CDR3 bases: TGTGCCAGCAGCTCTAGCGGGGGGGCCACAGATACGCAGTATTTT.